Each of the 25 T cell receptor beta chains below was sequenced from the same sample in a study of T-cell reconstitution after alpha-beta-depleted transplantation in children (dated by TCRdb to about 2016). Library generation was performed with PCR. The data were produced on an Illumina HiSeq 2500. TCR libraries were prepared with molecular barcoding, using unique molecular identifiers to normalize TCRbeta repertoire quantification. Clones were called with MiXCR by TCRdb after fastp trimmed the public reads at Q25, and only in-frame beta chains were retained. Entries that share a CDR3 protein sequence are merged under the most common genes and DNA. The sample yields hundreds of thousands of distinct CDR3 sequences; approximately 16% were counted once. The ten top clones hold about 3.1% of the sample. Sequencing was performed on PBMCs from the stem cell graft donor, taken from the stem cell graft. The source is a human donor who donated a stem cell graft to a child with acute lymphoblastic leukemia.

The V gene is TRBV3-1, the J gene TRBJ1-5; 9 nucleotides line up with TRBD1. The V gene's germline CDR1 is LGHDT and CDR2 YNNKEL (reference sequence). The CDR3 sequence is 14 residues long. The V segment lost 9 bases and the J segment 9 bases; nucleotides outside the gene matches: 12. The DNA of the CDR3 is TGTGCCAGTCAACCGGGACAGGGCCTCGGGCCCCAGCATTTT. It codes for CASQPGQGLGPQHF.

This clonotype was counted between two and nine times. V is TRBV5-1 and J is TRBJ2-1; 10 bases fit TRBD1. Germline V gives CDR1 SGHRS, CDR2 YFSETQ. V shed 2 bases and J 8 bases; nucleotides not matched to a gene: 4. CDR3 length equals 14 residues. CDR3 amino acids: CASSLWTGGHEQFF. The CDR3, as DNA: TGCGCCAGCAGCTTATGGACAGGGGGGCATGAGCAGTTCTTC.

This chain connects TRBV19 to TRBJ2-7; 7 bases line up with TRBD2. CDR1 and CDR2 (germline): LNHDA, SQIVND (reference sequence). With 3 bases clipped from V and 1 base from J, the junction kept 6 bases outside the gene matches. This CDR3 spans 15 amino acids. CDR3 sequence reads: CASSISTSRSYEQYF. CDR3 DNA: TGTGCCAGTAGTATTTCGACTAGCCGTTCCTACGAGCAGTACTTC.

This clonotype came up a few times. The V and J genes are TRBV6-5 and TRBJ1-4, with 7 bases lining up with TRBD1. The CDR3 is 17 residues long. Per germline, CDR1 MNHEY and CDR2 SVGAGI. After removal of 0 bases from V and 6 bases from J, the junction contained 10 bases not matched to a gene. The CDR3 loop is CASSYSRTGEGDEKLFF. CDR3 coding DNA: TGTGCCAGCAGTTACTCGAGGACAGGTGAAGGAGATGAAAAACTGTTTTTT.

This clonotype was seen at least ten times. The chain uses TRBV12-3 or TRBV12-4 and TRBJ2-5; D is unclear. This CDR3 is 12 amino acids long. With 8 bases removed from V and 0 bases from J, the gap between germline ends came to 7 bases. The CDR3 DNA reads as TGTGCCAGCTCGAGGAACCAAGAGACCCAGTACTTC. Translation: CASSRNQETQYF.

The chain uses TRBV6-1 and TRBJ1-1, with 9 bases matching TRBD1. V was clipped by 7 bases and J by 1 base; unmatched bases: 4. CDR1 MNHNS and CDR2 SASEGT come from the germline V gene. The CDR3 loop spans 14 amino acids. This CDR3 is CASTKDRGNTEAFF. CDR3 sequence (DNA): TGTGCCAGCACCAAGGACAGGGGGAACACTGAAGCTTTCTTT.

The chain is built from TRBV6-1 and TRBJ2-2, with 7 bases lining up with TRBD2. The V segment lost 6 bases and the J segment 6 bases; nucleotides outside the gene matches: 13. Germline CDR1 is MNHNS and CDR2 is SASEGT. The CDR3 has 16 amino acids. The CDR3 DNA reads as TGTGCCAGCAGGCCTCTAGCGGATGAATCACCCGGGGAGCTGTTTTTT. Translating gives CASRPLADESPGELFF.

This clonotype turned up a few times. V and J are TRBV12-3 or TRBV12-4 and TRBJ1-5; the D gene is possibly TRBD1 (5 bases). The CDR3 extends over 15 amino acids. Trimming took off 0 bases at V and 9 bases at J, with 15 bases between the two ends. Here the CDR3 reads CASSLARDPGRPQHF. For the CDR3, the DNA is TGTGCCAGCAGTTTAGCTCGGGACCCGGGTCGGCCCCAGCATTTT.

This clonotype was seen a handful of times. The chain has TRBV20-1 and TRBJ2-1, with D perhaps TRBD1 or TRBD2 (5 bases each). This CDR3 has 14 residues. Trimming left V 3 bases short and J 2 bases short, with 11 bases between. Germline-derived CDR1 and CDR2 are DFQATT and SNEGSKA (reference sequence). Here the CDR3 DNA reads TGCAGTGCTAGGCCCTGGGGACCCTACAATGAGCAGTTCTTC. The encoded protein is CSARPWGPYNEQFF.

This clonotype was found a few times. The chain has TRBV4-1 and TRBJ2-1; 10 bases map to TRBD2. Trimming removed 1 base from V and 6 bases from J; junction bases left unmatched: 3. This CDR3 contains 15 residues. Per the germline V gene, CDR1 is MGHRA and CDR2 is YSYEKL. This chain's CDR3 is CASSQGASGSNEQFF. The CDR3 DNA is TGCGCCAGCAGCCAAGGGGCTAGCGGGAGCAATGAGCAGTTCTTC.

This clonotype was found many times. The V and J genes are TRBV20-1 and TRBJ2-1; maybe TRBD1 (6 bases). Germline assignment: CDR1 DFQATT and CDR2 SNEGSKA (reference sequence). V was cut by 7 bases and J by 6 bases, with 7 bases left in between. There are 10 residues in the CDR3. This chain's CDR3 is CSGGGNEQFF. The CDR3 nucleotides are TGCAGTGGAGGGGGCAATGAGCAGTTCTTC.

This clonotype was counted a few times. V usage is TRBV20-1 and J usage is TRBJ2-1; D remains unclear. The CDR3 sequence is 13 residues long. CDR1 and CDR2 from the germline V gene are DFQATT and SNEGSKA (reference sequence). Trimming left V 2 bases short and J 0 bases short, with 5 bases between. CDR3 DNA: TGCAGTGCTAGACGTGTCTCCTACAATGAGCAGTTCTTC. The encoded protein is CSARRVSYNEQFF.

This chain joins TRBV5-6 and TRBJ1-1; D gene uncertain. The CDR3 is 13 amino acids. The V gene's germline CDR1 is SGHDT and CDR2 YYEEEE. The germline V and J ends were trimmed by 1 base and 5 bases, with 9 bases remaining between them. The CDR3 sequence: CASSLPRVTEAFF. The CDR3 nucleotides are TGTGCCAGCAGCTTGCCGAGGGTTACTGAAGCTTTCTTT.

This clonotype was seen only a few times. This rearrangement joins TRBV25-1 to TRBJ1-2, with a tentative D call TRBD1 (6 bases). The germline gives CDR1 MGHDK, CDR2 SYGVNS. CDR3 length equals 14 residues. V was cut by 2 bases and J by 4 bases, with 11 bases left in between. The CDR3 reads CASSEMGRGYGYTF. Here the CDR3 DNA reads TGTGCCAGCAGTGAAATGGGCAGGGGCTATGGCTACACCTTC.

This chain links TRBV12-3 or TRBV12-4 with TRBJ2-5; D is uncertain. Deletions cut 2 bases from V and 4 bases from J, with 20 bases between. This CDR3 comprises 17 residues. The chain's CDR3 is CASSLKFSRVLGETQYF. The CDR3, as DNA: TGTGCCAGCAGTTTAAAGTTCAGCCGGGTTCTCGGAGAGACCCAGTACTTC.

This chain links TRBV12-3 or TRBV12-4 with TRBJ1-6, with 7 bases aligning to TRBD1. After removal of 5 bases from V and 4 bases from J, the junction contained 8 bases not matched to a gene. The CDR3 consists of 16 residues. In DNA form, the CDR3 reads TGTGCCAGCAGTCCCGGGACAGTGTCGTATAATTCACCCCTCCACTTT. The encoded protein is CASSPGTVSYNSPLHF.

The genes are TRBV7-9 and TRBJ1-1, with TRBD1 identical over 12 bases. This CDR3 is built from 16 residues. J was trimmed by 4 bases and V by 1 base; bases with no gene match: 4. CDR1 and CDR2 (germline): SEHNR, FQNEAQ (reference sequence). The CDR3 DNA sequence: TGTGCCAGCAGCTTAGACCCGGGACAGGGGGCCACTGAAGCTTTCTTT. The encoded protein is CASSLDPGQGATEAFF. Looking up the rest from reference TRBV7-9 and TRBJ1-1 gives the full variable domain: DTGVSQNPRHKITKRGQNVTFRCDPISEHNRLYWYRQTLGQGPEFLTYFQNEAQLEKSRLLSDRFSAERPKGSFSTLEIQRTEQGDSAMYLCASSLDPGQGATEAFFGQGTRLTVV.

V usage is TRBV7-8 and J usage is TRBJ2-3; D not resolved. CDR3 length: 16 amino acids. V was pared by 5 bases and J by 1 base, with 16 bases between. The V gene's germline CDR1 is SGHVS and CDR2 FQNEAQ. DNA for the CDR3: TGTGCCAGCAGCCTAAAGGCAGGCTACCGCACAGATACGCAGTATTTT. Amino acids: CASSLKAGYRTDTQYF. Using reference TRBV7-8 and TRBJ2-3 for the parts outside the CDR3, the full variable domain is GAGVSQSPRYKVAKRGQDVALRCDPISGHVSLFWYQQALGQGPEFLTYFQNEAQLDKSGLPSDRFFAERPEGSVSTLKIQRTQQEDSAVYLCASSLKAGYRTDTQYFGPGTRLTVL.

This rearrangement joins TRBV5-1 to TRBJ2-7, with 11 bases that match TRBD2. Looked up from germline, CDR1 is SGHRS and CDR2 is YFSETQ. This CDR3 region has 14 residues. The trim removed 0 bases at V and 6 bases at J, leaving 2 bases unmatched. The CDR3 loop is CASSLELAGVEQYF. The CDR3 DNA sequence: TGCGCCAGCAGCTTGGAACTAGCGGGAGTCGAGCAGTACTTC.

This clonotype was recorded a few times. The gene calls are TRBV18 and TRBJ2-3; D is perhaps TRBD1 (6 bases). This CDR3 spans 16 amino acids. Trimming took 2 bases from V and 0 from J, leaving 12 bases between them. CDR1 is KGHSH and CDR2 is LQKENI in the germline V gene. The CDR3 nucleotides are TGTGCCAGCTCACCAAAGACAGGAACTAGCACAGATACGCAGTATTTT. Encoded protein: CASSPKTGTSTDTQYF.

The V and J genes are TRBV6-5 and TRBJ1-5, with D tentatively TRBD1 (5 bases). Germline V gives CDR1 MNHEY, CDR2 SVGAGI. This CDR3 region has 16 residues. V was clipped by 0 bases and J by 3 bases, with 12 bases between them. CDR3 sequence: CASSYSTGHHNQPQHF. DNA for the CDR3: TGTGCCAGCAGTTACTCGACGGGGCATCACAATCAGCCCCAGCATTTT.

The chain couples TRBV7-8 to TRBJ1-5, with a possible D match to TRBD1 (5 bases). The CDR3 covers 19 residues. Deletions cut 1 base from V and 2 bases from J, with 21 bases between. CDR1 and CDR2 from the germline V gene are SGHVS and FQNEAQ. CDR3 DNA: TGTGCCAGCAGCTTAGTCTCTGTTTGGGGGGTGTCGCGCAATCAGCCCCAGCATTTT. This codes for CASSLVSVWGVSRNQPQHF.

The sample holds a few counts of this clonotype. V is TRBV7-9 and J is TRBJ1-5, with a possible D match to TRBD1 (5 bases). Germline CDR1 reads SEHNR; CDR2 reads FQNEAQ (reference sequence). This CDR3 has 14 residues. Between the trimmed V and J ends, which lost 0 bases and 6 bases, there was a span of 9 bases. CDR3 region: CASSLAGQGQPQHF. The CDR3 DNA sequence: TGTGCCAGCAGCTTAGCGGGGCAGGGTCAGCCCCAGCATTTT.

The J gene is TRBJ2-7, the V gene TRBV6-2 or TRBV6-3, with TRBD2 identical over 14 bases. The CDR3 sequence is 16 residues long. Looked up from germline, CDR1 is MNHEY and CDR2 is SVGEGT. Germline trimming cut 6 bases from V and 5 bases from J; bases unmatched to any gene: 9. The CDR3 DNA follows: TGTGCCAGCAGCCCGCTTTTGGGACTAGCGGGGGACGAGCAGTACTTC. Translation: CASSPLLGLAGDEQYF.

The sample holds a few counts of this clonotype. The chain links TRBV7-6 to TRBJ2-1; D is unresolved. Germline CDR1 and CDR2: SGHVS and FNYEAQ. This CDR3 is 12 amino acids long. Trimming took 5 bases from V and 10 from J, leaving 12 bases between them. CDR3 protein: CASSALGSEQFF. CDR3 bases: TGTGCCAGCAGCGCCTTAGGGTCGGAGCAGTTCTTC.